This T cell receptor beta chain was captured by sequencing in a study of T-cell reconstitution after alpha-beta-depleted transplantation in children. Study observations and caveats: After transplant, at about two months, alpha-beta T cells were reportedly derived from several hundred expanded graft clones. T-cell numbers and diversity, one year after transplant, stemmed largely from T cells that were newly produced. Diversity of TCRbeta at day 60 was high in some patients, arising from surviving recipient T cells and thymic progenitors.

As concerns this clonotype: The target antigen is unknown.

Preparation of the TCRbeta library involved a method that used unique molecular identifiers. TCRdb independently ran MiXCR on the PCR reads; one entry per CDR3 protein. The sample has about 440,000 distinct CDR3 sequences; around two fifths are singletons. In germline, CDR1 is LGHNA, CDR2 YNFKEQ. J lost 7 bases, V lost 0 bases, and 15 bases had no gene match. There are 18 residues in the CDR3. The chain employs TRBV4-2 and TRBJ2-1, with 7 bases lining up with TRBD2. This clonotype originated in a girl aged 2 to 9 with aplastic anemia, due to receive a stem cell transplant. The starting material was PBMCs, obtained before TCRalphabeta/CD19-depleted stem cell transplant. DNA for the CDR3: TGTGCCAGCAGCCAAGATCAAGCTCCAGCGGGGTTGACAAATGAGCAGTTCTTC. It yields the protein CASSQDQAPAGLTNEQFF.